This T cell receptor (beta chain) was obtained from a study of blood T cells in healthy people across ages. General study points: The unsorted PBMCs prevented any conclusive comparison of naive versus antigen-experienced cells.

Germline CDR1 SGHTA, CDR2 FQGNSA. Between the trimmed V and J ends, which lost 2 bases and 6 bases, there was a span of 13 bases. The CDR3 consists of 14 residues. Per individual sample, total RNA of at least 5 micrograms was extracted. PCR was performed a second time for roughly 7 to 12 cycles using a sample-barcoded 5' primer and a J-beta primer mix. Each cDNA molecule was tagged by a template-switch adaptor that had 12 random nucleotides. TCRdb passed the 5' RACE reads through MiXCR, listing each CDR3 protein once. This sample has about 730,000 distinct CDR3 sequences, with around 40% found just once. A word on this clonotype: Its specificity is unknown.

Input material: blood. This receptor was obtained from an older woman in good health. The rearrangement uses TRBV7-2 and TRBJ2-5; TRBD1 is a possible D gene (6 bases). CDR3 DNA: TGTGCCAGCAGCTTAAAATTCCAGGGGCAGACCCAGTACTTC. Translated, it gives CASSLKFQGQTQYF.